This T cell receptor beta chain originates from a study of identical twins (dated by TCRdb to the mid-2010s). As for the study more broadly: To test whether fetal clonotypes persist, this study deep-sequenced TCR alpha and beta repertoires from monozygotic twins, from unrelated adults of various ages, and from cord blood. Replicate twin experiments were performed at different times using different library preparation protocols to rule out contamination. Overall results and qualifications from the work: Compared with coincidental sharing between unrelated individuals, out-of-frame TCR alpha sequences shared between twins had an excess of sequences with low generation probability. Invariant T cells such as MAIT and iNKT could partly confound zero-insertion analyses, though diverse VJ usage argued against this for most clonotypes. Conclusions relied on cross-sectional statistical analysis, since the same donors could not be followed over many years. The excess sharing between twins in beta out-of-frame sequences was weaker because fewer shared sequences reduced the signal-to-noise ratio. Abundant cord blood beta clonotypes had fewer insertions, young adult naive repertoires showed a similar but weaker trend, and memory repertoires showed no such trend. Out-of-frame TCR alpha sharing in monozygotic twins was systematically underestimated by recombination models, whereas sharing between unrelated individuals was in agreement with the recombination models.

The library was obtained by 5' RACE. The instrument was an Illumina HiSeq 2000. A universal primer binding site was introduced by template switching, and a unique molecular identifier was present in the final cDNA, enabling accurate counting of TCR cDNA molecules. Specific primers in the conserved constant-segment region were used to synthesize first-strand cDNA for the TCR alpha and beta chains. To control for contamination, every cDNA library carried two barcodes: a SMART-Mk sample barcode plus Illumina barcodes. TruSeq adapter sequences and Illumina sample barcodes were added in two successive PCR steps. The Illumina HiSeq platform was used with custom primers to sequence TCR alpha and beta cDNA libraries. The original methods were these. Raw reads were processed with MiGEC to extract unique molecular identifiers, and MiXCR was used to determine CDR3 positions. Recombination models were inferred per individual with the repgenHMM and IGoR tools using an EM algorithm. Shared clonotypes were analyzed with the tcR package in R, and sharing was normalized by the product of cloneset sizes. To study raw recombination without the effects of thymic and clonal selection, out-of-frame nonproductive sequences were analyzed. The public reads were run again by TCRdb, first through fastp at Q25 and then through MiXCR, and only productive beta chains were kept. Each entry merges the rows of one CDR3 protein and shows their most common DNA and genes. It is TCRdb's table, rather than the study itself, that gives the V and J calls and clone size. Recorded for this sample are 120,000 to 150,000 distinct CDR3 sequences; under 4.5% of them occurred a single time. About 7.8% of the sample comes from the top ten.

This clonotype was recorded at least ten times. Its cognate antigen has yet to be identified. No base qualities exist here, and no much larger clone lies one base off it. Every donor was a healthy Caucasian. Miltenyi CD45RO+ enrichment and human naive T-cell isolation kits were used to isolate memory (CD45RO+) and naive T cells from PBMC. Per the germline V gene, SQVTM is the CDR1 and ANQGSEA is the CDR2. Spanning cysteine to phenylalanine, the CDR3 consists of 15 amino acids. Only the CDR3 portion is preserved as DNA: 45 bases, with reading frame beginning at the first base. Trimming removed 6 bases from V and 1 base from J, leaving 18 bases between the germline ends.

The sequence derives from a man younger than 30 in good health. Source material: memory T cells sorted from blood. This specimen's cell subset or site label, interpreted: CD45RO+ enriched T cells. The V and J genes are TRBV29-1 and TRBJ2-5; perhaps TRBD2 is the D gene, with 6 bases matching. The CDR3 protein is CSVGGEGAVQETQYF. The DNA sequence is given as TGCAGCGTGGGGGGAGAAGGAGCGGTCCAAGAGACCCAGTACTTC.